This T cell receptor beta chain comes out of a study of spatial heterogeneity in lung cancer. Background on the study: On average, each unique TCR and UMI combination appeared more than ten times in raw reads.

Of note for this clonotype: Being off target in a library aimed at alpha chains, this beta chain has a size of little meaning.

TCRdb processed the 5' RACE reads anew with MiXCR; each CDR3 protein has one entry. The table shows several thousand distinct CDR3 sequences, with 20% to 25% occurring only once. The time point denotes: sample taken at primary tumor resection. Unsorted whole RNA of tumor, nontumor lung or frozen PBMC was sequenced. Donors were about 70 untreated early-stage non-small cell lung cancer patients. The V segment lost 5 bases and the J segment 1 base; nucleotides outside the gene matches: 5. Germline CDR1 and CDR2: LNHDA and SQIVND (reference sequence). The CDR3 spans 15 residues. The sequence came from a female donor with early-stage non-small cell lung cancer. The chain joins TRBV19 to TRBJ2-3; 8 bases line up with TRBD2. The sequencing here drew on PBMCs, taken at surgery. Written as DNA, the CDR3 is TGTGCCAGTAGTCCAGGACTAGCTGGCACAGATACGCAGTATTTT. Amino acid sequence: CASSPGLAGTDTQYF.